A single sample gave rise to the 32 T cell receptor beta chains below, sequenced in a study of T-cell reconstitution after alpha-beta-depleted transplantation in children. Preparation of the TCRbeta library was carried out with unique molecular identifiers. TCRdb re-called the PCR reads with MiXCR, one entry per CDR3 protein. The data show around 600,000 distinct CDR3 sequences, with roughly 10% seen just once and roughly 4% held by the top ten. The sample here was PBMCs from the stem cell graft donor, taken from the stem cell graft. The receptors come from a human donor who donated a stem cell graft to a child with acute myeloid leukemia.

In this sample, this clonotype turned up a few times. CDR3 loop: CASRTPYGREGYNEQFF. For the CDR3, the DNA is TGTGCCAGCAGAACCCCTTATGGGCGGGAGGGGTACAATGAGCAGTTCTTC. The rearrangement links TRBV6-1 to TRBJ2-1, with TRBD2 identical over 9 bases. The CDR3 sequence is 17 residues long. Germline values: CDR1 MNHNS, CDR2 SASEGT. Germline trimming cut 6 bases from V and 4 bases from J; bases unmatched to any gene: 13.

The sample holds many counts of this clonotype. This chain joins TRBV20-1 and TRBJ2-3; 12 bases align to TRBD2. The CDR3 loop spans 13 amino acids. V dropped 6 bases and J dropped 6; count of bases not matched to a gene: 4. Germline CDR1 and CDR2: DFQATT and SNEGSKA (reference sequence). CDR3 sequence (DNA): TGCAGTGCCTCCCTAGCGGGAGGGGATACGCAGTATTTT. Protein sequence: CSASLAGGDTQYF.

This clonotype came up a few times. The chain couples TRBV20-1 to TRBJ2-1, with no clear D. There are 15 residues in the CDR3. Trimming took off 6 bases at V and 3 bases at J, with 18 bases between the two ends. Germline V gene sequence: CDR1 DFQATT, CDR2 SNEGSKA (reference sequence). The CDR3 here is CSAYLGSASYNEQFF. The CDR3 DNA sequence: TGCAGTGCGTACCTAGGAAGCGCTAGCTACAATGAGCAGTTCTTC.

In this sample, this clonotype turned up many times. The chain is built from TRBV20-1 and TRBJ2-3; D gene ambiguous. Trimming cost V 5 bases and J 1 base, with 13 bases left between them. CDR1 is DFQATT and CDR2 is SNEGSKA in the germline V gene (reference sequence). CDR3 length: 14 residues. The CDR3, as DNA: TGCAGTGCTCTATCCCAAGTGGGCACAGATACGCAGTATTTT. It codes for CSALSQVGTDTQYF.

This clonotype was observed a handful of times. V usage is TRBV27 and J usage is TRBJ2-7; 7 bases are shared with TRBD1. CDR3 length: 18 residues. From germline, CDR1 is MNHEY and CDR2 SMNVEV (reference sequence). Unmatched junction bases numbered 12, after V lost 0 bases and J lost 1 base. CDR3 bases: TGTGCCAGCAGTTTATCGGCCCTCCCTTGGACAGGATCCTACGAGCAGTACTTC. This gives the protein CASSLSALPWTGSYEQYF.

In its sample, this clonotype was seen a few times. The V call is TRBV7-2, the J call TRBJ1-1; TRBD1 might be the D (5 bases). The V end was cut by 7 bases, the J end by 1 base, with 13 bases between. CDR1 SGHTA and CDR2 FQGNSA come from the germline V gene. This CDR3 has 14 residues. For the CDR3, the DNA is TGTGCCAGCACCCCATATGGGGGGAACACTGAAGCTTTCTTT. Protein product: CASTPYGGNTEAFF.

The rearrangement links TRBV6-2 or TRBV6-3 to TRBJ2-1; a weak D match, TRBD2 (6 bases). The V end was cut by 10 bases, the J end by 9 bases, with 19 bases between. This CDR3 is 13 amino acids long. In germline, CDR1 is MNHEY, CDR2 SVGEGT. In DNA form, the CDR3 reads TGTGCCATCGATCGGGACTCCAAAAGTGAGCAGTTCTTC. Translated: CAIDRDSKSEQFF.

This clonotype was detected a few times. The chain couples TRBV20-1 to TRBJ2-1; weak D call: TRBD1 (6 bases). The CDR3 is 17 amino acids. Trimming took off 2 bases at V and 0 bases at J, with 17 bases between the two ends. Germline lookup yields CDR1 DFQATT and CDR2 SNEGSKA (reference sequence). The DNA for the CDR3 is TGCAGTGCTAGACCTGGGGGCCGGACCTACTCCTACAATGAGCAGTTCTTC. It codes for CSARPGGRTYSYNEQFF.

This clonotype was found a few times. The J gene is TRBJ2-3, the V gene TRBV3-1, with TRBD2 matching over 8 bases. Trimming took 1 base from V and 1 from J; bases not matched to a gene: 4. The CDR3 is 16 amino acids. The germline V gene has CDR1 LGHDT and CDR2 YNNKEL (reference sequence). The CDR3 is CASSQGLATGTDTQYF. CDR3 DNA sequence: TGTGCCAGCAGCCAAGGACTAGCGACGGGCACAGATACGCAGTATTTT.

This clonotype came up many times. The chain couples TRBV5-1 to TRBJ1-4; the D gene is possibly TRBD1 (6 bases). V was cut by 3 bases and J by 4 bases, with 10 bases left in between. CDR3 length: 14 residues. Looked up from germline, CDR1 is SGHRS and CDR2 is YFSETQ. CDR3 DNA: TGCGCCAGCAGCTCGCAGGGGTATAATGAAAAACTGTTTTTT. Translated: CASSSQGYNEKLFF.

The chain is built from TRBV4-3 and TRBJ2-1, with D perhaps TRBD1 (5 bases). Trimming removed 1 base from V and 0 bases from J, with 10 bases in between. The CDR3 contains 16 residues. In germline, CDR1 is LGHNA, CDR2 YSLEER. The CDR3 DNA follows: TGCGCCAGCAGCCAAGGGGGCGGAACCTCCTACAATGAGCAGTTCTTC. Its translation: CASSQGGGTSYNEQFF.

This clonotype appeared a few times. J is TRBJ2-3 and V is TRBV9, with TRBD1 matching over 9 bases. Trimming took 2 bases from V and 2 from J; bases not matched to a gene: 6. The germline CDR1 and CDR2 sequences are SGDLS and YYNGEE. The CDR3 runs 16 residues. CDR3 loop: CASSVSGTGYTDTQYF. The CDR3 DNA reads TGTGCCAGCAGCGTCTCCGGGACAGGGTACACAGATACGCAGTATTTT. Supplemented by reference TRBV9 and TRBJ2-3, the full variable domain reads DSGVTQTPKHLITATGQRVTLRCSPRSGDLSVYWYQQSLDQGLQFLIQYYNGEERAKGNILERFSAQQFPDLHSELNLSSLELGDSALYFCASSVSGTGYTDTQYFGPGTRLTVL.

The chain couples TRBV5-1 to TRBJ2-7; D might be TRBD1 (5 bases). This CDR3 is 15 amino acids long. Trimming shortened V by 4 bases and J by 3 bases, and 17 bases separated the two germline ends. Per germline, CDR1 SGHRS and CDR2 YFSETQ. In DNA form, the CDR3 reads TGCGCCAGCAGCCCAATCAGTGACAGCTACTACGAGCAGTACTTC. Translation: CASSPISDSYYEQYF. The complete variable domain, with remaining parts taken from reference TRBV5-1 and TRBJ2-7, reads KAGVTQTPRYLIKTRGQQVTLSCSPISGHRSVSWYQQTPGQGLQFLFEYFSETQRNKGNFPGRFSGRQFSNSRSEMNVSTLELGDSALYLCASSPISDSYYEQYFGPGTRLTVT.

The J gene is TRBJ2-7, the V gene TRBV11-2; TRBD2 is a possible D gene (6 bases). The V end lost 1 base, the J end lost 0 bases, and 19 bases lay between the germline ends. CDR3 length: 18 amino acids. Germline V gene sequence: CDR1 SGHAT, CDR2 FQNNGV. The CDR3 region is CASSLGRGGTPSSYEQYF. The CDR3, as DNA: TGTGCCAGCAGCTTAGGTCGGGGCGGGACCCCCAGCTCCTACGAGCAGTACTTC. The whole variable domain, remainder taken from reference TRBV11-2 and TRBJ2-7, is EAGVAQSPRYKIIEKRQSVAFWCNPISGHATLYWYQQILGQGPKLLIQFQNNGVVDDSQLPKDRFSAERLKGVDSTLKIQPAKLEDSAVYLCASSLGRGGTPSSYEQYFGPGTRLTVT.

The chain joins TRBV7-2 to TRBJ2-7; D possibly matches TRBD1 or TRBD2 (6 bases each). V dropped 11 bases and J dropped 3 bases, with 17 bases sitting between them. Germline-derived CDR1 and CDR2 are SGHTA and FQGNSA. The CDR3 is 13 residues long. The CDR3 here is CASGGGGNYEQYF. CDR3 nucleotides: TGTGCCTCCGGCGGAGGGGGAAACTACGAGCAGTACTTC.

This clonotype showed up many times. DNA of the CDR3: TGCAGCGTTGAGCAAAAGGGCGATACGCAGTATTTT. Protein: CSVEQKGDTQYF. The chain is built from TRBV29-1 and TRBJ2-3; the D is unclear. There are 12 residues in the CDR3. Trimming took off 3 bases at V and 6 bases at J, with 10 bases between the two ends. Germline lookup yields CDR1 SQVTM and CDR2 ANQGSEA.

V gene TRBV4-2 combines with J gene TRBJ2-7; 7 bases match TRBD1. The CDR3 is 15 residues long. Trimming cost V 2 bases and J 2 bases; bases outside gene matches: 6. Germline CDR1 LGHNA, CDR2 YNFKEQ. The CDR3 nucleotides read TGTGCCAGCAGCCAACTTACGGGACAGACCTACGAGCAGTACTTC. Translation gives CASSQLTGQTYEQYF.

This chain's CDR3 is CSASWSTHEQYF. CDR3 nucleotide sequence: TGCAGTGCTAGTTGGTCTACCCACGAGCAGTACTTC. The V call is TRBV20-1, the J call TRBJ2-7; D remains ambiguous. Germline lookup yields CDR1 DFQATT and CDR2 SNEGSKA (reference sequence). The ends were cut back, 3 bases at V and 5 bases at J, with 11 bases in the middle. This CDR3 is 12 amino acids long.

The table lists this clonotype with a few counts. The chain is built from TRBV12-3 or TRBV12-4 and TRBJ1-2, with D unresolved. Trimming pared 8 bases from V and 5 bases from J, leaving 18 bases between. The CDR3 contains 14 residues. The CDR3, as DNA: TGTGCCAGCTCCATTTTCTGGGCGGCTTATGGCTACACCTTC. This codes for CASSIFWAAYGYTF.

Ten or more counts support this clonotype. The chain links TRBV7-3 to TRBJ2-1; D possibly matches TRBD1 or TRBD2 (6 bases each). CDR1 and CDR2 (germline): SGHTA, FQGTGA. This CDR3 has 13 residues. The V gene lost 5 bases and the J gene lost 12 bases, with 17 bases spanning the gap. The DNA of the CDR3 is TGTGCCAGCAGCCCCGAGCAGGGGCGGGGGCAGTTCTTC. Amino acids: CASSPEQGRGQFF.

In its sample, this clonotype was seen a few times. The gene calls are TRBV6-1 and TRBJ2-1; 11 positions agree with TRBD2. The CDR3 consists of 15 residues. V was pared by 6 bases and J by 7 bases, with 8 bases of the junction left unmatched. CDR1 is MNHNS and CDR2 is SASEGT in the germline V gene. The CDR3 spells CASRATSGGGNEQFF. The CDR3 nucleotides read TGTGCCAGCAGAGCCACTAGCGGGGGAGGGAATGAGCAGTTCTTC.

There are many counts of this clonotype. The chain links TRBV20-1 to TRBJ2-4; TRBD2 matches 11 bases. The CDR3 has 16 residues. V shed 1 base and J 6 bases; nucleotides not matched to a gene: 8. Germline V CDR1 and CDR2: DFQATT, SNEGSKA (reference sequence). In DNA form, the CDR3 reads TGCAGTGCTAGAGGTTCTTTGACTAGCGGGACAAACATTCAGTACTTC. It translates to CSARGSLTSGTNIQYF.

This clonotype was counted a few times. This chain connects TRBV6-5 to TRBJ1-1; D call uncertain. Trimming took 8 bases from V and 3 from J, leaving 10 bases between them. The CDR3 runs to 12 residues. Germline V gene lookup returns CDR1 MNHEY and CDR2 SVGAGI. CDR3 residues: CASGRGHTEAFF. In DNA, the CDR3 is TGTGCCAGCGGCAGAGGTCACACTGAAGCTTTCTTT.

This clonotype was counted at least ten times. The V gene is TRBV6-2 or TRBV6-3, the J gene TRBJ2-1; D call uncertain. The CDR3 runs 15 residues. The V end was cut by 6 bases, the J end by 9 bases, with 21 bases between. CDR1 and CDR2 (germline): MNHEY, SVGEGT. The CDR3 DNA sequence: TGTGCCAGCAGCTACCGTAACCTTGTGAGAAGTGAGCAGTTCTTC. Its protein is CASSYRNLVRSEQFF.

There are a few counts of this clonotype. Written as DNA, the CDR3 is TGCAGTGCTAGATTCCAGGGCTCTGGGGCCAACGTCCTGACTTTC. Translated, it gives CSARFQGSGANVLTF. The rearrangement joins TRBV20-1 to TRBJ2-6; a weak D match, TRBD1 (5 bases). Trimming stripped 2 bases from V and 0 bases from J, with 8 bases between. Germline V lookup: CDR1 DFQATT, CDR2 SNEGSKA (reference sequence). The CDR3 has 15 amino acids.

This clonotype was seen repeatedly, ten times or more. The chain recombines TRBV7-2 with TRBJ2-3, with 9 bases matching TRBD1. This CDR3 has 16 residues. Germline V lookup: CDR1 SGHTA, CDR2 FQGNSA. V gave up 2 bases and J gave up 5 bases; unmatched junction bases: 8. CDR3 sequence reads: CASSLTTGGLRDTQYF. Here the CDR3 DNA reads TGTGCCAGCAGCTTAACAACAGGGGGCTTGAGAGATACGCAGTATTTT.

In this sample, this clonotype turned up a few times. The chain uses TRBV12-3 or TRBV12-4 and TRBJ2-7, with TRBD2 matching 10 bases. The CDR3 sequence is 15 residues long. V lost 3 bases to trimming and J lost 4 bases; unmatched junction nucleotides: 6. The CDR3: CASSFASGRRYEQYF. The CDR3 DNA follows: TGTGCCAGCAGTTTTGCTAGCGGGAGAAGATACGAGCAGTACTTC.

This clonotype was seen many times. V and J are TRBV29-1 and TRBJ2-5; TRBD2 aligns across 9 bases. V lost 5 bases to trimming and J lost 5 bases; unmatched junction nucleotides: 3. The CDR3 runs 12 residues. Germline values: CDR1 SQVTM, CDR2 ANQGSEA. CDR3 DNA sequence: TGCAGCGTTCGGACTAGCGAGGAGACCCAGTACTTC. It encodes CSVRTSEETQYF.

The sample holds a few counts of this clonotype. The V call is TRBV7-2, the J call TRBJ2-7; 8 bases are shared with TRBD1. Trimming removed 1 base from V and 3 bases from J; junction bases left unmatched: 5. There are 15 residues in the CDR3. Looked up from germline, CDR1 is SGHTA and CDR2 is FQGNSA. CDR3 sequence: CASSLVGDRSYEQYF. CDR3 bases: TGTGCCAGCAGCTTAGTAGGGGACAGGAGCTACGAGCAGTACTTC.

J is TRBJ2-7 and V is TRBV29-1; 9 bases agree with TRBD1. The junction had 7 bases not matched to a gene; V was cut back by 7 bases and J by 0 bases. The length of the CDR3 is 14 residues. Germline V gene lookup returns CDR1 SQVTM and CDR2 ANQGSEA. The CDR3 sequence: CSARDRAGSYEQYF. The CDR3 coding sequence is TGCAGCGCGCGGGACAGGGCAGGCTCCTACGAGCAGTACTTC.

This sequence joins TRBV12-3 or TRBV12-4 and TRBJ2-6, with 10 nucleotides matching TRBD1. This CDR3 region has 17 residues. The J segment lost 2 bases and the V segment lost 1 base, leaving 2 bases of the junction unmatched. CDR3 coding DNA: TGTGCCAGCAGTTTAGGACAGGGGGCGCCTGGGGCCAACGTCCTGACTTTC. This codes for CASSLGQGAPGANVLTF.

In this sample, this clonotype turned up many times. V gene TRBV10-3 combines with J gene TRBJ2-5; D uncertain. The CDR3 runs 14 residues. V lost 3 bases and J 2 bases, leaving 10 bases between the germline ends. The germline V gene encodes CDR1 ENHRY and CDR2 SYGVKD. DNA for the CDR3: TGTGCCATCAGTGAAAAGGCTGGACAAGAGACCCAGTACTTC. Translated: CAISEKAGQETQYF.